Below, 15 T cell receptor beta chains from the same sample are listed, as sequenced in a study of cytomegalovirus exposure and HLA in healthy donors. 13 Jbeta primers and 60 Vbeta primers were used for the PCR. The data were produced by immunoSEQ multiplex PCR, yet TCRdb's version contains in-frame clones alone and is incomplete. The sample includes approximately 100,000 clones, about 74% of them seen just once. The source material was PBMCs. The receptors derive from a male donor in good health and CMV-seronegative.

This clone was counted once. This chain connects TRBV19 to TRBJ2-1, with D tentatively TRBD2 (6 bases). CDR1 is LNHDA, CDR2 SQIVND, per germline (reference sequence). This CDR3 is built from 15 residues. V was shortened by 5 bases and J by 2 bases, with 13 bases between the two germline ends. The CDR3 nucleotides are TGTGCCAGTAGTGGGGGGATGGGACCCTACAATGAGCAGTTCTTC. Amino acid sequence: CASSGGMGPYNEQFF.

The J gene is TRBJ1-2, the V gene TRBV27; 8 positions agree with TRBD1. Germline V gene sequence: CDR1 MNHEY, CDR2 SMNVEV (reference sequence). The junction had 13 bases not matched to a gene; V was cut back by 5 bases and J by 8 bases. This CDR3 is built from 15 residues. CDR3 coding DNA: TGTGCCAGCAGTCCGTTGGACAGGGCGATGGGCGGCTACACCTTC. Residues: CASSPLDRAMGGYTF.

The rearrangement links TRBV7-2 to TRBJ2-1; D remains ambiguous. The CDR3 has 14 amino acids. Per the germline V gene, CDR1 is SGHTA and CDR2 is FQGNSA. V was clipped by 1 base and J by 4 bases, with 8 bases between them. In nucleotides, the CDR3 is TGTGCCAGCAGCTTAGGGCAGGTGTACAATGAGCAGTTCTTC. Amino acids: CASSLGQVYNEQFF. Full variable domain (outside the CDR3, taken from reference TRBV7-2 and TRBJ2-1): GAGVSQSPSNKVTEKGKDVELRCDPISGHTALYWYRQSLGQGLEFLIYFQGNSAPDKSGLPSDRFSAERTGGSVSTLTIQRTQQEDSAVYLCASSLGQVYNEQFFGPGTRLTVL.

This sequence joins TRBV7-2 and TRBJ2-3, with 7 positions matching TRBD2. CDR1 SGHTA and CDR2 FQGNSA come from the germline V gene. With V trimmed by 0 bases and J by 5 bases, 5 bases remained unmatched. This CDR3 has 15 amino acids. CDR3 DNA: TGTGCCAGCAGCTTAGCGGGAGGGCCGATAGATACGCAGTATTTT. It yields the protein CASSLAGGPIDTQYF. Together with reference TRBV7-2 and TRBJ2-3, the CDR3 gives the full variable domain: GAGVSQSPSNKVTEKGKDVELRCDPISGHTALYWYRQSLGQGLEFLIYFQGNSAPDKSGLPSDRFSAERTGGSVSTLTIQRTQQEDSAVYLCASSLAGGPIDTQYFGPGTRLTVL.

This clone was seen a single time. The gene calls are TRBV27 and TRBJ1-3; D might be TRBD1 (6 bases). CDR1 is MNHEY and CDR2 is SMNVEV in the germline V gene (reference sequence). With 0 bases removed from V and 2 bases from J, the gap between germline ends came to 8 bases. This CDR3 spans 15 amino acids. The CDR3 loop is CASSLSPGAGNTIYF. In DNA, the CDR3 is TGTGCCAGCAGTTTATCCCCAGGGGCTGGAAACACCATATATTTT.

The gene calls are TRBV7-3 and TRBJ2-2; 11 nucleotides align to TRBD2. V trimming: 4 bases; J trimming: 5 bases; junction bases outside the gene matches: 0. Germline V gene lookup returns CDR1 SGHTA and CDR2 FQGTGA. The CDR3 runs to 14 residues. CDR3: CASSWTSGTGELFF. For the CDR3, the DNA is TGTGCCAGCAGCTGGACTAGCGGGACCGGGGAGCTGTTTTTT.

The rearrangement uses TRBV7-8 and TRBJ2-1; 13 nucleotides match TRBD2. Per the germline V gene, CDR1 is SGHVS and CDR2 is FQNEAQ. CDR3 length: 19 amino acids. V shed 5 bases, J shed 2 bases, and the junction held 12 bases outside the gene matches. The CDR3 here is CASSPSRLLAGGPYNEQFF. In DNA, the CDR3 is TGTGCCAGCAGCCCCTCCCGTTTACTAGCGGGAGGGCCCTACAATGAGCAGTTCTTC.

This chain joins TRBV6-6 and TRBJ2-7, with 9 bases fitting TRBD2. This CDR3 contains 15 residues. Germline V gene lookup returns CDR1 MNHNY and CDR2 SVGAGI (reference sequence). With 5 bases clipped from V and 0 bases from J, the junction kept 5 bases outside the gene matches. The CDR3 sequence: CASSVAGGSSYEQYF. The DNA for the CDR3 is TGTGCCAGCAGTGTGGCGGGAGGGAGCTCCTACGAGCAGTACTTC.

The J gene is TRBJ1-4, the V gene TRBV27, with TRBD1 as a possible D gene (5 bases). CDR3 length equals 15 residues. Germline V gene data show CDR1 as MNHEY and CDR2 as SMNVEV (reference sequence). The ends were cut back, 3 bases at V and 7 bases at J, with 15 bases in the middle. The DNA of the CDR3 is TGTGCCAGCAGTTTCCGGGGGACCTTCGGTGAAAAACTGTTTTTT. This sequence encodes CASSFRGTFGEKLFF.

V and J are TRBV27 and TRBJ2-7; 7 bases match TRBD1. CDR3 length equals 13 residues. Germline V gene sequence: CDR1 MNHEY, CDR2 SMNVEV (reference sequence). V shed 8 bases and J 4 bases; nucleotides not matched to a gene: 8. The CDR3 loop reads CASFLTGIYEQYF. DNA for the CDR3: TGTGCCAGCTTCCTGACAGGGATATACGAGCAGTACTTC.

This clone appeared once. The chain joins TRBV27 to TRBJ1-2; 7 bases align to TRBD1. The CDR3 consists of 17 residues. The ends lost 2 bases at V and 4 bases at J; junction bases unmatched: 13. Germline CDR1 is MNHEY and CDR2 is SMNVEV (reference sequence). CDR3 amino acids: CASSLNVQRGQRYGYTF. The CDR3 DNA reads as TGTGCCAGCAGTTTAAATGTTCAGAGGGGACAGCGCTATGGCTACACCTTC.

J is TRBJ2-7 and V is TRBV5-1, with TRBD1 identical over 7 bases. The CDR3 totals 14 residues. V gave up 3 bases and J gave up 0 bases; unmatched junction bases: 3. Per the germline V gene, CDR1 is SGHRS and CDR2 is YFSETQ. CDR3 nucleotide sequence: TGCGCCAGCAGCTCGGGACAGAACTCCTACGAGCAGTACTTC. Translating it yields CASSSGQNSYEQYF.

This clone was seen only a few times. This chain uses TRBV5-1 with TRBJ2-3, with 10 bases that match TRBD2. V trimming: 4 bases; J trimming: 0 bases; junction bases outside the gene matches: 5. Germline assignment: CDR1 SGHRS and CDR2 YFSETQ. The CDR3 is 16 amino acids. The CDR3 spells CASSPLTSGSTDTQYF. The CDR3, as DNA: TGCGCCAGCAGCCCACTGACTAGCGGGAGCACAGATACGCAGTATTTT.

Written as DNA, the CDR3 is TGCGCCAGCAGCTCCGGGCGCACCGGGACAGGCCCCTACGAGCAGTACTTC. Translation: CASSSGRTGTGPYEQYF. The rearrangement joins TRBV5-1 to TRBJ2-7, with 8 bases that match TRBD1. CDR3 length: 17 amino acids. CDR1 and CDR2 from the germline V gene are SGHRS and YFSETQ. V shed 3 bases and J 2 bases; nucleotides not matched to a gene: 13.

The V call is TRBV30, the J call TRBJ2-7; D not resolved. V was clipped by 4 bases and J by 0 bases, with 7 bases between them. Germline V gene data show CDR1 as GTSNPN and CDR2 as SVGIG (reference sequence). The CDR3 totals 12 residues. This CDR3 reads CAWKRLSYEQYF. In DNA form, the CDR3 reads TGTGCCTGGAAGCGCCTCTCCTACGAGCAGTACTTC.